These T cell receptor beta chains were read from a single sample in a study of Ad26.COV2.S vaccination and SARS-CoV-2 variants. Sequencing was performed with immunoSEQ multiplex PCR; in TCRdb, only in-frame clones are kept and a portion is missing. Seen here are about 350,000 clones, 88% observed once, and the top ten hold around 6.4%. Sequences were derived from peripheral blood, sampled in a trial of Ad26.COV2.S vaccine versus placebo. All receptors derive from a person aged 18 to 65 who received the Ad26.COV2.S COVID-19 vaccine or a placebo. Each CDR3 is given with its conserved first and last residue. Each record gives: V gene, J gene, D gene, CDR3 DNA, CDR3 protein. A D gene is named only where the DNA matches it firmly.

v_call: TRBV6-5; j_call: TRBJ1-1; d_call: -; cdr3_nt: TGTGCCAGCAGTTACTCTTCGAACACTGAAGCTTTCTTT; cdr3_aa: CASSYSSNTEAFF
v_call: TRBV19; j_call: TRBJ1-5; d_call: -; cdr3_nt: TGTGCCAGTGGAAATAATCAGCCCCAGCATTTT; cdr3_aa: CASGNNQPQHF
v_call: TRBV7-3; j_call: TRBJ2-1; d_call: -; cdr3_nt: TGTGCCAGCAGTCGGGAGTTGGGCGATGAGCAGTTCTTC; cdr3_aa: CASSRELGDEQFF
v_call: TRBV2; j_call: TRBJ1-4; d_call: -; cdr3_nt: TGTGCCAGCAGTGTCGGGGAGAGAGAAAAACTGTTTTTT; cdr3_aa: CASSVGEREKLFF
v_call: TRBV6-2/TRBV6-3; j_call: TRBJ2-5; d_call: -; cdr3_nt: TGTGCCAGCAGTGCCACCCCGCGGGAGACCCAGTACTTC; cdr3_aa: CASSATPRETQYF
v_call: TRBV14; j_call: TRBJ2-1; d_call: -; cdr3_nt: TGTGCCAGCAGCCTCCAGACCTACAATGAGCAGTTCTTC; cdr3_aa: CASSLQTYNEQFF
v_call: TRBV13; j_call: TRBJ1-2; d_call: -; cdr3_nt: TGTGCCAGCAGCCAGACTAGGACAGCCTTTCGTGGCTACACCTTC; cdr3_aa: CASSQTRTAFRGYTF
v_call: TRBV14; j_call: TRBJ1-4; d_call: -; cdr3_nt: TGTGCCAGCAGCCAAACGAGGAAACTGTTTTTT; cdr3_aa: CASSQTRKLFF
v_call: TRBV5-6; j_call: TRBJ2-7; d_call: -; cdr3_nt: TGTGCCAGCAGCGTCGGGACTCCCCCTAGAGAGCAGTACTTC; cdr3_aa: CASSVGTPPREQYF
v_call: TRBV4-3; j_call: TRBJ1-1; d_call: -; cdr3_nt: TGCGCCAGCAGCCACCTCCAGACGGGAAACACTGAAGCTTTCTTT; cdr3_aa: CASSHLQTGNTEAFF
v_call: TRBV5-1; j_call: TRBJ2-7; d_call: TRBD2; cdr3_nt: TGCGCCAGCAGATCTCTAGCGGGAGCCTCCTACGAGCAGTACTTC; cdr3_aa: CASRSLAGASYEQYF
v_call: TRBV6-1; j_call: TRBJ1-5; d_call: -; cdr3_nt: TGTGCCAGCAGTGAAGCGGGCGGGGGTTTACAGCCCCAGCATTTT; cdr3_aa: CASSEAGGGLQPQHF